This T cell receptor (beta chain) originates from a study of blood T cells in healthy people across ages. Each of the donors had approximately 10 milliliters of peripheral blood drawn into EDTA-treated Vacutainer tubes. A second about 6 to 11 cycle PCR used barcoded and J-beta primers. TCRdb reprocessed the 5' RACE reads via MiXCR and lists one record per CDR3 protein. The sample holds some 900,000 distinct CDR3 sequences; around 48% are singletons and the top ten take over 10%. Trimming shortened V by 0 bases and J by 4 bases, and 12 bases separated the two germline ends. This CDR3 comprises 15 residues. Germline CDR1 is SEHNR and CDR2 is FQNEAQ (reference sequence).

The sample taken for sequencing was blood. The receptor's source is a man aged 25 to 40 in good health. V and J are TRBV7-9 and TRBJ2-5, with D tentatively TRBD1 or TRBD2 (6 bases each). DNA for the CDR3: TGTGCCAGCAGCTTAGCCCGGGGGCTGGGAGAGACCCAGTACTTC. This gives the protein CASSLARGLGETQYF.